This is a list of T cell receptor beta chains from one sample in a study of blood T cell repertoires in COVID-19. The repertoire was sequenced with immunoSEQ multiplex PCR; TCRdb's copy has only in-frame clones and lacks some. Seen here are 180,000 or so clones, around 83% observed once, and the top ten hold around 7%. What was sequenced was peripheral blood. These receptors came from an elderly woman in a cohort sampled during active or convalescent COVID-19. Each CDR3 is given with its conserved first and last residue. The D gene is left open where the match is weak. Some rows mark clone size as missing; the rest say once, few, many or name a class of expanded clone.

d_call,v_call,j_call,clone_size,cdr3_nt,cdr3_aa
TRBD2,TRBV3-1/TRBV3-2,TRBJ2-3,NA,TGTGCCAGCAGCCAATTGACTAGCGGGAGCACAGATACGCAGTATTTT,CASSQLTSGSTDTQYF
TRBD2,TRBV7-2,TRBJ2-3,NA,TGTGCCAGCAGCCCCTCAGCGGGGGGTACGCAGTATTTT,CASSPSAGGTQYF
NA,TRBV4-1,TRBJ1-1,once,TGCGCCAGCAGCCAAGGGGACATGAGGGACACTGAAGCTTTCTTT,CASSQGDMRDTEAFF
NA,TRBV6-5,TRBJ2-7,NA,TGTGCCAGCAGTACAACAGGGATTTCCTACGAGCAGTACTTC,CASSTTGISYEQYF
NA,TRBV30,TRBJ1-3,NA,TGTGCCTGGAGTGCGTTCTCTGGAAACACCATATATTTT,CAWSAFSGNTIYF
TRBD2,TRBV5-1,TRBJ2-1,NA,TGCGCCAGCAGCGCGGGACTAGCGGGACCAAGCTCCTACAATGAGCAGTTCTTC,CASSAGLAGPSSYNEQFF
NA,TRBV6-5,TRBJ2-3,NA,TGTGCCAGCAAATCCCCTAGCACAGATACGCAGTATTTT,CASKSPSTDTQYF
TRBD1,TRBV4-3,TRBJ2-4,NA,TGCGCCAGCAGCCAAGAGACAGGGGTGGCCAAAAACATTCAGTACTTC,CASSQETGVAKNIQYF
TRBD1,TRBV28,TRBJ1-5,NA,TGTGCCAGCTGGAGGGGGCGGGTAGGGAATCAGCCCCAGCATTTT,CASWRGRVGNQPQHF
NA,TRBV7-7,TRBJ2-7,NA,TGTGCTAGCAGCTTGGGGCAGGGTGACGATGGTTCCTACGAGCAGTACTTC,CASSLGQGDDGSYEQYF
NA,TRBV11-2,TRBJ1-2,NA,TGTGCCAGCAGCCGCCGAGGGTACTATGGCTACACCTTC,CASSRRGYYGYTF
TRBD2,TRBV5-1,TRBJ2-3,NA,TGCGCCAGCAGCTCGGGACTAGCGGAACTCAGCACAGATACGCAGTATTTT,CASSSGLAELSTDTQYF
TRBD1,TRBV5-1,TRBJ1-4,NA,TGCGCCAGCAGCATCGGACAGGGAGCAACTAATGAAAAACTGTTTTTT,CASSIGQGATNEKLFF
NA,TRBV28,TRBJ1-2,NA,TGTGCCAGCAGTCTCTCCCCGGGAGGCTACACCTTC,CASSLSPGGYTF
NA,TRBV27,TRBJ2-3,NA,TGTGCCAGCAGTTTTCTGGGGGGAACTAGCACAGATACGCAGTATTTT,CASSFLGGTSTDTQYF
TRBD2,TRBV11-2,TRBJ2-5,NA,TGTGCCAGCAGCCGGCTAGCGGGAGGCGCGATCCAAGAGACCCAGTACTTC,CASSRLAGGAIQETQYF
NA,TRBV20-1,TRBJ1-2,NA,TGCAGTGCTAGAGATATGGGCTACACCTTC,CSARDMGYTF
NA,TRBV27,TRBJ1-5,NA,TGTGCCAGCAGTTTCTCAGGGGCGAATCAGCCCCAGCATTTT,CASSFSGANQPQHF
TRBD2,TRBV7-9,TRBJ2-3,NA,TGTGCCAGCAGTCCACCAAGCGGGAGGGCCCCAGATACGCAGTATTTT,CASSPPSGRAPDTQYF
TRBD2,TRBV7-9,TRBJ2-3,NA,TGTGCCAGCAGCCCCAGGGCTAGCGGGAGGCGCACAGATACGCAGTATTTT,CASSPRASGRRTDTQYF
NA,TRBV5-1,TRBJ1-5,few,TGCGCCAGCAGCTTGATGCCAGGACTTCGCAATCAGCCCCAGCATTTT,CASSLMPGLRNQPQHF
NA,TRBV6-5,TRBJ1-1,NA,TGTGCCAGCAGCCAAGGGGTTTCTGAAGCTTTCTTT,CASSQGVSEAFF
NA,TRBV28,TRBJ1-3,once,TGTGCCAGCAGCAGACAGGGAAACACCATATATTTT,CASSRQGNTIYF
NA,TRBV7-9,TRBJ1-2,many,TGTGCCAGCAGCTTAGAACAGATAGTTAACTATGGCTACACCTTC,CASSLEQIVNYGYTF
NA,TRBV6-4,TRBJ2-2,NA,TGTGCCAGCAGTGAAAACGTGGGAGGCCCCGGGGAGCTGTTTTTT,CASSENVGGPGELFF
TRBD2,TRBV5-4,TRBJ2-2,NA,TGTGCCAGCAGCTCGGCAGGACTAGCGCGTACCGGGGAGCTGTTTTTT,CASSSAGLARTGELFF
NA,TRBV2,TRBJ1-1,NA,TGTGCCAGCAGTCCCCGGGTCCAGGGGCGCACTGAAGCTTTCTTT,CASSPRVQGRTEAFF
NA,TRBV18,TRBJ2-2,NA,TGTGCCAGCTCAGGATCCAGGGGCGGTGGTTTGGCCGGGGAGCTGTTTTTT,CASSGSRGGGLAGELFF
TRBD1,TRBV18,TRBJ1-3,NA,TGTGCCAGCTCACGCGGGACAGGCTCTGGAAACACCATATATTTT,CASSRGTGSGNTIYF
NA,TRBV19,TRBJ1-4,NA,TGTGCCAGTGGTATTGGACAAATTAATGAAAAACTGTTTTTT,CASGIGQINEKLFF
TRBD1,TRBV30,TRBJ1-2,NA,TGTGCCTGGATTAGGACCGCCGCAGGGGGTGGCTACACCTTC,CAWIRTAAGGGYTF
NA,TRBV9,TRBJ1-5,once,TGTGCCAGCAGCTTGGGGGGGAGAAATCAGCCCCAGCATTTT,CASSLGGRNQPQHF
NA,TRBV28,TRBJ2-6,once,TGTGCCAGCAGTTCGCGCCTCAAAATCGGGGTGGGAACAAGGAAATCTGGGGCCAACGTCCTGACTTTC,CASSSRLKIGVGTRKSGANVLTF
TRBD2,TRBV11-2,TRBJ2-3,NA,TGTGCCAGCAGCTTAGATCGCGCGGGAGTAACAGATACGCAGTATTTT,CASSLDRAGVTDTQYF
NA,TRBV6-2/TRBV6-3,TRBJ1-5,NA,TGTGCCAGCAGTTACTCGGCAGGGGTTAGAGATCAGCCCCAGCATTTT,CASSYSAGVRDQPQHF
TRBD1,TRBV5-1,TRBJ2-3,NA,TGCGCCAGCAGCCTAGGGGGCTCCGGCACAGATACGCAGTATTTT,CASSLGGSGTDTQYF
NA,TRBV6-5,TRBJ1-2,NA,TGTGCCAGCGCGCAGGGTAACTATGGCTACACCTTC,CASAQGNYGYTF
TRBD2,TRBV15,TRBJ2-2,NA,TGTGCCACCAGCAGAGAAGGGAGGGTTACCGGGGAGCTGTTTTTT,CATSREGRVTGELFF
NA,TRBV24-1,TRBJ2-7,NA,TGTGCCACCAGTGATTCGACCGGGACACCTACTAGGGAGCAGTACTTC,CATSDSTGTPTREQYF
NA,TRBV5-5,TRBJ2-3,NA,TGTGCCAGCAGCATCCGGGACCGAGGAGGGGCAGATACGCAGTATTTT,CASSIRDRGGADTQYF
TRBD2,TRBV5-4,TRBJ2-5,NA,TGTGCCAGCAAAGGCGGGGGGCTATTAGAGACCCAGTACTTC,CASKGGGLLETQYF
NA,TRBV10-2,TRBJ1-4,NA,TGCGCCAGCAGCCAACAGGCAACTAATGAAAAACTGTTTTTT,CASSQQATNEKLFF
TRBD1,TRBV18,TRBJ1-2,NA,TGTGCCAGCTCTCGGGACAGGGAGTATGGCTACACCTTC,CASSRDREYGYTF
TRBD1,TRBV7-9,TRBJ1-1,NA,TGTGCCAGCAGCTATAAGGGGACAGCGAACACTGAAGCTTTCTTT,CASSYKGTANTEAFF
TRBD1,TRBV11-2,TRBJ1-2,NA,TGTGCCAGCAGCCAACCGGTTGGGACGACAGGGTCTAGCTATGGCTACACCTTC,CASSQPVGTTGSSYGYTF
NA,TRBV5-8,TRBJ1-6,NA,TGTGCCAGCAGCTTGACCCCTGTCGGTAATTCACCCCTCCACTTT,CASSLTPVGNSPLHF
TRBD1,TRBV6-6,TRBJ1-1,NA,TGTGCCAGCACCCGGACAGGAACGAACACTGAAGCTTTCTTT,CASTRTGTNTEAFF
TRBD2,TRBV7-6,TRBJ2-1,NA,TGTGCCAGCAGCTTTGGCACAGCGGGGGGGCCTAATGAGCAGTTCTTC,CASSFGTAGGPNEQFF
TRBD2,TRBV9,TRBJ2-7,NA,TGTGCCAGCAGCGTAGGGCGGGGGAGCTCCTACGAGCAGTACTTC,CASSVGRGSSYEQYF
TRBD2,TRBV7-9,TRBJ2-3,few,TGTGCCAGCAGCTCCCCTAGCGGGTTAAGCACAGATACGCAGTATTTT,CASSSPSGLSTDTQYF
NA,TRBV10-3,TRBJ1-6,NA,TGTGCCATCAGTGAGGGGGGGGTGCGCTATAATTCACCCCTCCACTTT,CAISEGGVRYNSPLHF
TRBD1,TRBV27,TRBJ2-7,NA,TGTGCCAGCACCCCGGTAAGGGGGCAGTCCTACGAGCAGTACTTC,CASTPVRGQSYEQYF